This T cell receptor (beta chain) was captured in a study of radiotherapy plus CTLA-4 blockade in lung cancer. Whole-study context: More than 15% of patients responded objectively, and 31% achieved disease control. Study-wide points: Early shifts in blood T cell clones, with interferon-beta, reportedly predicted response best. Once radiotherapy plus ipilimumab had been given, TCR clones derived from tumor expanded in blood.

Alongside CTLA-4 blockade with ipilimumab, patients with chemo-refractory metastatic non-small-cell lung cancer received focal radiation. Germline CDR1 is SGHTA and CDR2 is FQGNSA. The V and J ends lost 8 bases and 5 bases, in that order; junction bases with no gene match: 3. The length of the CDR3 is 12 residues. TCRdb's copy holds only in-frame clones and misses some; the assay was immunoSEQ multiplex PCR. The sample holds some 15,000 clones, around 72% seen once. Points on this clone: Its antigen is still unknown. Distinct nucleotide sequences in the sample also encode this CDR3.

The sample was peripheral blood, taken from a patient treated with radiotherapy plus ipilimumab. The source of this sequence is a human donor with non-small cell lung cancer whose response to radiotherapy plus ipilimumab could not be evaluated. The chain carries TRBV7-2 and TRBJ1-1; 9 bases fit TRBD1. The CDR3 here is CASGTGRTEAFF. The CDR3 bases are TGTGCCAGCGGGACAGGGAGGACTGAAGCTTTCTTT.